The 32 T cell receptor beta chains reported below all come from one sample, sequenced in a study of blood T cell repertoires in COVID-19. Profiling relied on immunoSEQ multiplex PCR, and the TCRdb table lists in-frame clones only, not all of them. The sample lists some 320,000 clones; approximately 91% were seen once. Input material: PBMCs or T cells enriched from blood (not recorded which). The receptors originated from a man in his sixties who had recovered from COVID-19.

The chain couples TRBV19 to TRBJ2-1, with D possibly matching TRBD1 (6 bases). CDR3 size: 14 residues. V dropped 4 bases and J dropped 4 bases, with 11 bases sitting between them. Germline values: CDR1 LNHDA, CDR2 SQIVND (reference sequence). CDR3 amino acids: CASSRDNLYNEQFF. CDR3 bases: TGTGCCAGTAGTAGGGACAACTTATACAATGAGCAGTTCTTC. Drawing the rest from reference TRBV19 and TRBJ2-1, the complete variable domain is DGGITQSPKYLFRKEGQNVTLSCEQNLNHDAMYWYRQDPGQGLRLIYYSQIVNDFQKGDIAEGYSVSREKKESFPLTVTSAQKNPTAFYLCASSRDNLYNEQFFGPGTRLTVL.

The V and J genes are TRBV28 and TRBJ2-5; 10 positions match TRBD1. Germline loops: CDR1 MDHEN, CDR2 SYDVKM. This CDR3 has 17 residues. V gave up 6 bases and J gave up 1 base; unmatched junction bases: 11. The DNA for the CDR3 is TGTGCCAGCAGAGACAGGGGGCCCCCTACCTCCCAAGAGACCCAGTACTTC. It translates to CASRDRGPPTSQETQYF.

This chain links TRBV5-1 with TRBJ1-2; 8 bases line up with TRBD1. Germline V gene data show CDR1 as SGHRS and CDR2 as YFSETQ. V lost 3 bases and J lost 5; bases outside the gene matches: 3. The CDR3 has 13 residues. This CDR3 is CASSSGQGYGYTF. CDR3 sequence (DNA): TGCGCCAGCAGCTCTGGACAGGGATATGGCTACACCTTC.

V usage is TRBV5-4 and J usage is TRBJ1-2, with D perhaps TRBD1 (6 bases). With 1 base removed from V and 8 bases from J, the gap between germline ends came to 15 bases. The germline gives CDR1 SGHNT, CDR2 YYREEE (reference sequence). The CDR3 loop spans 14 amino acids. The CDR3 DNA follows: TGTGCCAGCAGCTTGACCAGGGGATCGGAGGGCTACACCTTC. This encodes CASSLTRGSEGYTF.

The V call is TRBV12-3 or TRBV12-4, the J call TRBJ1-5; no clear D gene. V lost 7 bases, J lost 4 bases, and 11 bases lay in between. The CDR3 totals 13 residues. Written as DNA, the CDR3 is TGTGCCAGCATCGGGAACGCGAATCAGCCCCAGCATTTT. Translation: CASIGNANQPQHF.

The CDR3 coding sequence is TGTGCCAGCAGCCAAGAGAGGAGGGCAGGGAATCAGCCCCAGCATTTT. Translating gives CASSQERRAGNQPQHF. The chain carries TRBV4-2 and TRBJ1-5, with D perhaps matching TRBD1 (5 bases). CDR1 and CDR2 from the germline V gene are LGHNA and YNFKEQ. The V end lost 0 bases, the J end lost 4 bases, and 13 bases lay between the germline ends. This CDR3 comprises 16 residues.

This chain uses TRBV6-5 with TRBJ2-2; 7 bases map to TRBD2. There are 15 residues in the CDR3. With 0 bases clipped from V and 9 bases from J, the junction kept 7 bases outside the gene matches. Germline CDR1 MNHEY, CDR2 SVGAGI. The CDR3 DNA follows: TGTGCCAGCAGTTACTCGGGGACTACCCCCCGGGAGCTGTTTTTT. Its translation is CASSYSGTTPRELFF.

This chain connects TRBV18 to TRBJ1-1, with 8 bases that match TRBD1. This CDR3 contains 16 residues. CDR1 is KGHSH and CDR2 is LQKENI in the germline V gene. With V trimmed by 1 base and J by 5 bases, 9 bases remained unmatched. The CDR3 DNA sequence: TGTGCCAGCTCACCACGTCAGGGGGCGCGAAGTACTGAAGCTTTCTTT. Its protein is CASSPRQGARSTEAFF.

The J gene is TRBJ2-3, the V gene TRBV20-1; 11 bases are a match to TRBD2. Trimming at V came to 3 bases and at J to 6 bases, leaving 14 bases not matched to a gene. The CDR3 covers 17 residues. Looked up from germline, CDR1 is DFQATT and CDR2 is SNEGSKA (reference sequence). For the CDR3, the DNA is TGCAGTGCTAGTTCCCCCGGAACTAGCGGGAGTTGGGATACGCAGTATTTT. Translation gives CSASSPGTSGSWDTQYF.

J is TRBJ2-5 and V is TRBV5-1; 9 bases map to TRBD1. The CDR3 length is 18 residues. CDR1 SGHRS and CDR2 YFSETQ come from the germline V gene. V shed 2 bases and J 7 bases; nucleotides not matched to a gene: 18. The CDR3 DNA sequence: TGCGCCAGCAGCTTTGGGAGAGTCGGGACAGGGAGTAGTTGGACCCAGTACTTC. Translating gives CASSFGRVGTGSSWTQYF.

The rearrangement uses TRBV18 and TRBJ2-5; unclear D gene. Trimming removed 2 bases from V and 2 bases from J, with 15 bases in between. Germline V lookup: CDR1 KGHSH, CDR2 LQKENI. The CDR3 consists of 16 residues. DNA for the CDR3: TGTGCCAGCTCACCATCGCAGGTAGTACCTCAAGAGACCCAGTACTTC. Translated, it gives CASSPSQVVPQETQYF.

The chain joins TRBV19 to TRBJ2-2, with D perhaps TRBD2 (5 bases). The germline V and J ends were trimmed by 1 base and 7 bases, with 10 bases remaining between them. The CDR3 loop spans 14 amino acids. The germline CDR1 and CDR2 sequences are LNHDA and SQIVND (reference sequence). Here the CDR3 reads CASSIVRAGGELFF. The CDR3 region has the DNA TGTGCCAGTAGTATAGTGAGGGCGGGCGGGGAGCTGTTTTTT. Supplemented by reference TRBV19 and TRBJ2-2, the full variable domain reads DGGITQSPKYLFRKEGQNVTLSCEQNLNHDAMYWYRQDPGQGLRLIYYSQIVNDFQKGDIAEGYSVSREKKESFPLTVTSAQKNPTAFYLCASSIVRAGGELFFGEGSRLTVL.

The rearrangement links TRBV6-5 to TRBJ1-3; no firm D call. The germline V and J ends were trimmed by 2 bases and 2 bases, with 10 bases remaining between them. The CDR3 spans 15 residues. Per the germline V gene, CDR1 is MNHEY and CDR2 is SVGAGI. CDR3 coding DNA: TGTGCCAGCAGTTACCGGGTTGAAACTGGAAACACCATATATTTT. Encoded protein: CASSYRVETGNTIYF.

The V and J genes are TRBV10-3 and TRBJ1-5; D not resolved. The ends were cut back, 4 bases at V and 4 bases at J, with 8 bases in the middle. CDR1 is ENHRY and CDR2 is SYGVKD in the germline V gene. This CDR3 comprises 13 residues. CDR3 loop: CAISGGGNQPQHF. The CDR3, as DNA: TGTGCCATCAGTGGTGGCGGGAATCAGCCCCAGCATTTT.

The genes are TRBV28 and TRBJ1-5; TRBD1 matches at 8 bases. The CDR3 extends over 14 amino acids. With 6 bases clipped from V and 1 base from J, the junction kept 2 bases outside the gene matches. Germline V gene lookup returns CDR1 MDHEN and CDR2 SYDVKM. The CDR3 region is CASRTGVSNQPQHF. CDR3 bases: TGTGCCAGCAGGACAGGGGTGAGCAATCAGCCCCAGCATTTT.

For this clone: Other DNA sequences from this sample encode an identical CDR3 as well. The chain employs TRBV7-2 and TRBJ2-1; 7 bases agree with TRBD2. CDR1 and CDR2 from the germline V gene are SGHTA and FQGNSA. Losses at the gene ends were 5 bases for V and 2 bases for J; bases not matched to a gene: 3. The CDR3 is 14 residues long. CDR3 nucleotides: TGTGCCAGCAGCCCCGGACTAGCCTACAATGAGCAGTTCTTC. It yields the protein CASSPGLAYNEQFF.

This rearrangement joins TRBV18 to TRBJ2-7; a possible D gene is TRBD2 (5 bases). CDR3 size: 14 residues. From germline, CDR1 is KGHSH and CDR2 LQKENI. With 5 bases removed from V and 9 bases from J, the gap between germline ends came to 20 bases. CDR3 nucleotides: TGTGCCAGCTCAACGAGTCACCCCTACGAGGGGCAGTACTTC. As protein: CASSTSHPYEGQYF.

This chain uses TRBV28 with TRBJ2-1; 12 positions agree with TRBD2. CDR1 is MDHEN, CDR2 SYDVKM, per germline. J was trimmed by 8 bases and V by 6 bases; bases with no gene match: 11. CDR3 length: 16 residues. The CDR3 here is CASRSTTSGREYEQFF. The DNA for the CDR3 is TGTGCCAGCAGGTCAACGACTAGCGGGAGAGAGTATGAGCAGTTCTTC.

The rearrangement uses TRBV3-1 (or the pseudogene TRBV3-2) and TRBJ2-3; possibly TRBD2 for D (5 bases). V lost 4 bases and J lost 6, with 14 bases in between. Per germline, CDR1 LGHDT and CDR2 YNNKEL (reference sequence). The CDR3 sequence is 14 residues long. The CDR3: CASSLGGRGDTQYF. CDR3 bases: TGTGCCAGCAGCCTGGGTGGGAGAGGGGATACGCAGTATTTT.

The CDR3 loop reads CASSGTTGNTEAFF. For the CDR3, the DNA is TGCGCCAGCAGCGGCACGACAGGGAACACTGAAGCTTTCTTT. The J gene is TRBJ1-1, the V gene TRBV5-1; tentatively, D is TRBD1 (6 bases). Between the trimmed V and J ends, which lost 4 bases and 1 base, there was a span of 11 bases. CDR1 SGHRS and CDR2 YFSETQ come from the germline V gene. The CDR3 has 14 residues.

The V gene is TRBV3-1 (or the pseudogene TRBV3-2), the J gene TRBJ1-2, with 8 bases identical to TRBD1. The CDR3 has 14 residues. In germline, CDR1 is LGHDT, CDR2 YNNKEL (reference sequence). The V segment lost 1 base and the J segment 8 bases; nucleotides outside the gene matches: 6. CDR3 amino acids: CASSQVQGADGYTF. CDR3 coding DNA: TGTGCCAGCAGCCAAGTTCAGGGGGCAGACGGCTACACCTTC.

This clone is a singleton in its sample. The chain combines TRBV12-3 or TRBV12-4 with TRBJ2-1; no clear D. This CDR3 has 12 residues. Trimming stripped 3 bases from V and 9 bases from J, with 9 bases between. CDR3 protein: CASSLVMREQFF. The CDR3 DNA sequence: TGTGCCAGCAGTTTGGTAATGCGTGAGCAGTTCTTC.

Regarding this clone: The sample holds other DNA sequences that translate to the same CDR3. This rearrangement joins TRBV29-1 to TRBJ2-3; D ambiguous. V lost 3 bases to trimming and J lost 1 base, with 8 bases between them. The CDR3 runs to 13 residues. The V gene's germline CDR1 is SQVTM and CDR2 ANQGSEA. The CDR3 sequence: CSVDGQGTDTQYF. The CDR3 bases are TGCAGCGTTGATGGGCAGGGCACAGATACGCAGTATTTT.

V gene TRBV7-2 combines with J gene TRBJ2-6, with TRBD2 matching 9 bases. The CDR3 runs to 17 residues. V lost 1 base and J lost 0; bases outside the gene matches: 1. The germline V gene encodes CDR1 SGHTA and CDR2 FQGNSA. The CDR3 here is CASSLGLAVSGANVLTF. The CDR3 region has the DNA TGTGCCAGCAGCTTAGGACTAGCGGTCTCTGGGGCCAACGTCCTGACTTTC.

This clone occurred a few times. The same CDR3 can be traced to other DNA sequences in this sample. J is TRBJ2-1 and V is TRBV5-1; 11 bases map to TRBD2. The CDR3 spans 15 residues. V shed 4 bases and J 6 bases; nucleotides not matched to a gene: 6. The germline CDR1 and CDR2 sequences are SGHRS and YFSETQ. This chain's CDR3 is CASSLALAGVNEQFF. CDR3 coding DNA: TGCGCCAGCAGCCTAGCACTAGCGGGAGTCAATGAGCAGTTCTTC.

V usage is TRBV9 and J usage is TRBJ1-4; D might be TRBD1 (5 bases). The CDR3 extends over 14 amino acids. V was shortened by 4 bases and J by 6 bases, with 13 bases between the two germline ends. Germline V gene lookup returns CDR1 SGDLS and CDR2 YYNGEE. CDR3 nucleotide sequence: TGTGCCAGCAGCCGCCGAGGACAAGATGAAAAACTGTTTTTT. Translation: CASSRRGQDEKLFF. Combining the CDR3 with reference TRBV9 and TRBJ1-4 gives the whole variable domain DSGVTQTPKHLITATGQRVTLRCSPRSGDLSVYWYQQSLDQGLQFLIQYYNGEERAKGNILERFSAQQFPDLHSELNLSSLELGDSALYFCASSRRGQDEKLFFGSGTQLSVL.

This clone was seen once. The chain carries TRBV6-4 and TRBJ1-4, with 9 bases matching TRBD1. The CDR3 is 17 residues long. CDR1 is MRHNA, CDR2 SNTAGT, per germline. The junction had 12 bases not matched to a gene; V was cut back by 6 bases and J by 4 bases. CDR3 coding DNA: TGTGCCAGCAGGGACAGGGGTGACCGGCGAATTAATGAAAAACTGTTTTTT. It specifies CASRDRGDRRINEKLFF.

The gene calls are TRBV6-2 or TRBV6-3 and TRBJ2-1, with 12 bases aligning to TRBD2. The CDR3 spans 18 residues. The V gene end was trimmed by 2 bases and the J gene end by 2 bases; junction bases not matched to a gene: 7. Germline V gene lookup returns CDR1 MNHEY and CDR2 SVGEGT. CDR3 sequence: CASSYTPGTSGPYNEQFF. The CDR3, as DNA: TGTGCCAGCAGTTACACCCCCGGGACTAGCGGGCCCTACAATGAGCAGTTCTTC.

The rearrangement joins TRBV11-2 to TRBJ2-7; 9 bases match TRBD1. Germline trimming cut 5 bases from V and 4 bases from J; bases unmatched to any gene: 6. There are 14 residues in the CDR3. The germline V gene has CDR1 SGHAT and CDR2 FQNNGV. The DNA of the CDR3 is TGTGCCAGCAGCGGCCGGGACAGGGCTTACGAGCAGTACTTC. Translation: CASSGRDRAYEQYF.

The chain recombines TRBV7-2 with TRBJ2-7; 9 bases fit TRBD2. Germline trimming cut 2 bases from V and 7 bases from J; bases unmatched to any gene: 9. The CDR3 runs to 15 residues. The germline CDR1 and CDR2 sequences are SGHTA and FQGNSA. CDR3 sequence: CASSLTAGGPYEQYF. CDR3 DNA: TGTGCCAGCAGCTTAACGGCGGGAGGGCCGTATGAGCAGTACTTC.

The chain combines TRBV18 with TRBJ1-3, with TRBD1 as a possible D gene (5 bases). Trimming removed 0 bases at V and 4 bases at J, with 10 bases between. Germline values: CDR1 KGHSH, CDR2 LQKENI. This CDR3 has 15 amino acids. The CDR3 here is CASSPPSGYGNTIYF. The CDR3 nucleotides read TGTGCCAGCTCACCACCATCAGGGTACGGAAACACCATATATTTT.

This rearrangement joins TRBV28 to TRBJ2-7, with TRBD2 as a possible D gene (6 bases). V shed 6 bases and J shed 2 bases, with 11 bases lying between them. The CDR3 has 13 residues. The germline V gene has CDR1 MDHEN and CDR2 SYDVKM. The CDR3 here is CASSRDLAYEQYF. The CDR3 DNA follows: TGTGCCAGCAGCAGGGACTTGGCCTACGAGCAGTACTTC.